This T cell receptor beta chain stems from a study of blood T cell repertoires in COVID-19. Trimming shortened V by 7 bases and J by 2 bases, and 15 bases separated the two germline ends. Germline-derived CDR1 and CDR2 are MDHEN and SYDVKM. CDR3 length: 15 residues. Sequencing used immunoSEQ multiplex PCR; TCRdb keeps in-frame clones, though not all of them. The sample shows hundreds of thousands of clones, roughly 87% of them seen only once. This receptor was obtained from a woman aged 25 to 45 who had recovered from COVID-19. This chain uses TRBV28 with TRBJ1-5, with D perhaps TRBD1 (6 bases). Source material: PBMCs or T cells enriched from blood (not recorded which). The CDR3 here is CASILGTRGNQPQHF. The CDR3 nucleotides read TGTGCCAGCATACTGGGGACACGAGGCAATCAGCCCCAGCATTTT.